This record concerns one T cell receptor beta chain sequence. The antigen this receptor binds is unknown. No base qualities exist here, and no much larger clone lies one base off it. Participants in the prospective study were aged about 18 to 95 years, lived in approximately 26 United States geographic areas, and enrolled through a virtual design. To assign participants to cohorts, the prospective study relied on clinical history that participants themselves reported in a screening survey and a study questionnaire. Recovered participants in ImmuneRACE Cohort 3 were defined as having two consecutive negative NP/OP PCR tests, clearance from a healthcare professional, or resolution of symptoms. Each participant in the prospective study had whole blood, serum and a nasopharyngeal or oropharyngeal swab collected by mobile phlebotomists. Participants in the prospective study had the option to provide additional blood draws and questionnaires over a 2-month period. Prospective study blood samples were shipped either frozen or at room temperature before DNA extraction.

The sample is drawn from a study of blood T cell repertoires in COVID-19 (dated by TCRdb to about 2020). Background for the entire study: Samples covering the acute and convalescent phases of COVID-19 were provided by collaborators in the United States, Italy and Spain. Where available, HLA class I and class II types were taken from metadata supplied by the sample provider and were not determined by assay-based typing. The prospective study material was composed of cDNA or gDNA derived from T cells, B-cell-depleted T cells, or PBMCs. Subjects who had been exposed to COVID-19, were actively infected with it, or had recovered from it provided the deeply sampled blood TCRbeta repertoires that made up the dataset. The repertoires were released in a freely available public database intended as a resource for research on the immune response to SARS-CoV-2. The samples were drawn from two sources: the first 160 participants of the ongoing ImmuneRACE study, and over 1,000 subjects contributed by 6 global collaborators. Nearly every sample came with metadata listing a de-identified subject ID, COVID-19 status, age in years and sex.

From a lookup of the germline V gene, CDR1 and CDR2 are SGDLS and YYNGEE. Trimming at the junction amounts to 0 bases on V and 7 bases on J, and the germline ends lie 13 bases apart. The CDR3, cysteine through phenylalanine, is 14 amino acids long. The entry retains the CDR3 DNA only, 42 bases that are in frame from base 1. Study-wide conclusions, independent of this receptor: Clinical and demographic metadata were provided uncurated, with the amount varying by source and participant.

TCRbeta CDR3 regions were amplified from genomic DNA using the immunoSEQ Assay, a bias-controlled multiplex PCR. In the authors' own workflow: The number of nucleated cells in each sample was estimated by amplification of reference gene primers within the assay. Sequence reads were collapsed and filtered to measure the absolute abundance of every unique TCRbeta CDR3 rearrangement. Productive Simpson clonality was computed per sample as the square root of Simpson's diversity index over productive rearrangements. The table comes from immuneACCESS by way of TCRdb, which keeps in-frame sequences with V and J called. Part of the clones is missing from these tables; in studies checked, under half for an unresolved V gene and the rest for unknown reasons. V, J and clone size are taken as reported in that table, and D and trimming were inferred from the DNA itself. In this sample the table shows some 300,000 clones, approximately 88% of which occur a single time. Around 0.92% of the sample goes to the ten largest clones.

The TCR sequence derives from a woman aged 25 to 39 who had recovered from COVID-19. The sequenced material came from PBMCs or T cells enriched from blood (not recorded which). The rearrangement joined TRBV9 to TRBJ1-1; a tentative D call is TRBD1 (5 bases match). The bases are TGTGCCAGCAGCGTAGTGCAGGGTAGGGATGAAGCTTTCTTT. It translates to CASSVVQGRDEAFF.